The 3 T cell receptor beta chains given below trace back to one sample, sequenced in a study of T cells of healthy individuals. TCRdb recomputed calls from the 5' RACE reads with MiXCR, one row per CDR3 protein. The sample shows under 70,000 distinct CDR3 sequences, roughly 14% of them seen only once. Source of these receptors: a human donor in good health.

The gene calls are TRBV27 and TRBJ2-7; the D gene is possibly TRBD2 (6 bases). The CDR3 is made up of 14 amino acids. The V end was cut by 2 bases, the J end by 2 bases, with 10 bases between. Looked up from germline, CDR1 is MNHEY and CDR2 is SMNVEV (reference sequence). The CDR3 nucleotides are TGTGCCAGCAGTTTAGGGACTGTAGCCTACGAGCAGTACTTC. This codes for CASSLGTVAYEQYF.

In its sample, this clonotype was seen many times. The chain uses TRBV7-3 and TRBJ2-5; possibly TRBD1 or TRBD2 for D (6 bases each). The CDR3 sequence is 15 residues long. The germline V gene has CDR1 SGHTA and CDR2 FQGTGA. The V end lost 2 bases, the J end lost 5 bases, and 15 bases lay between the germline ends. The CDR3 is CASSLGRGRGETQYF. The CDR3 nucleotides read TGTGCCAGCAGCTTAGGCCGGGGGCGCGGTGAGACCCAGTACTTC.

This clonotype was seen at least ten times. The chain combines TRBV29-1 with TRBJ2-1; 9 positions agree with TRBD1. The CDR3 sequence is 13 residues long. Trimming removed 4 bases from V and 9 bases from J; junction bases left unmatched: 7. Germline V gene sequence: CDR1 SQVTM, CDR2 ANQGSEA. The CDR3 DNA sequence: TGCAGCGTTGGGGGACAGGGTTTGAGTGAGCAGTTCTTC. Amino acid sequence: CSVGGQGLSEQFF.